The text below deals with one TCR beta chain. Antigen specificity is unknown. The data are from a study of cytomegalovirus exposure and HLA in healthy donors. The study's findings and limits: Upon later analysis, HLA-associated TCR beta chains proved more clonally expanded than other, equally common chains.

Primers included in the PCR were 60 Vbeta and 13 Jbeta primers. Sequenced by immunoSEQ multiplex PCR; TCRdb stores in-frame clones only, minus some. The table lists some 150,000 clones, approximately 71% of them singletons. Although they were nominally healthy when sampled, donors likely had unrecorded immune exposures. This CDR3 contains 15 residues. J was trimmed by 4 bases and V by 0 bases; bases with no gene match: 2. Per the germline V gene, CDR1 is MGHRA and CDR2 is YSYEKL. The clonotype was recovered from a man aged 40-49 years in good health and CMV-seronegative. This sequence joins TRBV4-1 and TRBJ2-1, with TRBD1 matching 8 bases. The specimen sequenced was PBMCs. CDR3 amino acids: CASSQDRDRYNEQFF. Here the CDR3 DNA reads TGCGCCAGCAGCCAAGACCGGGACAGGTACAATGAGCAGTTCTTC.